The TCR beta chain under discussion was sequenced for a study of long-term antiretroviral therapy in people with HIV. Study-level findings and limits: Information on adherence to ART, viral resistance or therapy changes was unavailable.

This CDR3 contains 15 residues. The germline V gene encodes CDR1 SGHRS and CDR2 YFSETQ. With 2 bases clipped from V and 4 bases from J, the junction kept 3 bases outside the gene matches. Notes on this clone: Its cognate antigen is unknown.

Survey-level resolution applied to immunoSEQ assay v3.0. The protocol was immunoSEQ multiplex PCR, while the TCRdb copy is restricted to in-frame clones and leaves out a portion. Counted here are under 15,000 clones, 82% occurring once; the ten biggest clones make up 15% to 20%. From each donor, at least one pre-ART PBMC sample and at least two post-ART PBMC samples were obtained. This TCR came from a man aged 50-60 years with HIV. The sample was unsorted PBMCs, taken just over 8 years after starting antiretroviral therapy. The chain recombines TRBV5-1 with TRBJ2-1, with 10 bases identical to TRBD2. This CDR3 reads CASSFGAGGYNEQFF. The CDR3 region has the DNA TGCGCCAGCAGCTTCGGAGCGGGGGGGTACAATGAGCAGTTCTTC.